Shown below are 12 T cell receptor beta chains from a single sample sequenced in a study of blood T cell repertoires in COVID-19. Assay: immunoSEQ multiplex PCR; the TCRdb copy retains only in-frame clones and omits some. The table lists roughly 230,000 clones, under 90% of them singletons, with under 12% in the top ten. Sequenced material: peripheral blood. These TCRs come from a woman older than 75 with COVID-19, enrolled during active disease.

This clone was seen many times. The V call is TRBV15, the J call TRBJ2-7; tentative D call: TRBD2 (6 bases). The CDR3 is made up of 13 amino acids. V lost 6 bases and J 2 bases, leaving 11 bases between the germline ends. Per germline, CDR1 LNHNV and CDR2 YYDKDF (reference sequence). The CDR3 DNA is TGTGCCACCAGTGCCCCGGGGGCCTACGAGCAGTACGTC. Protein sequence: CATSAPGAYEQYV.

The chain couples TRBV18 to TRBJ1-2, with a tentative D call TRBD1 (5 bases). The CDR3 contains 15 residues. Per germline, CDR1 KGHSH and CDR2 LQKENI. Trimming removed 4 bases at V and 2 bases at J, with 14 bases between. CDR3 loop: CASSQGQRENYGYTF. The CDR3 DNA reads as TGTGCCAGCTCACAGGGGCAGCGGGAAAACTATGGCTACACCTTC. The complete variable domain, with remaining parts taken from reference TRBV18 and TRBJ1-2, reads NAGVMQNPRHLVRRRGQEARLRCSPMKGHSHVYWYRQLPEEGLKFMVYLQKENIIDESGMPKERFSAEFPKEGPSILRIQQVVRGDSAAYFCASSQGQRENYGYTFGSGTRLTVV.

This chain's CDR3 is CASSLRRRNSPLHF. The CDR3 DNA sequence: TGTGCCAGCAGTTTAAGGCGGCGAAATTCACCCCTCCACTTT. The chain carries TRBV27 and TRBJ1-6; D ambiguous. CDR3 size: 14 residues. Trimming left V 2 bases short and J 7 bases short, with 9 bases between. Germline CDR1 and CDR2: MNHEY and SMNVEV (reference sequence).

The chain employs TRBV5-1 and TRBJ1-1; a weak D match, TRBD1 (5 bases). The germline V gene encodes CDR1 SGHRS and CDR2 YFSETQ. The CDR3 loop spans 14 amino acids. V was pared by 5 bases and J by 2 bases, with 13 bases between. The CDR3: CASRWGAGNTEAFF. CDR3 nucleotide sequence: TGCGCCAGCAGATGGGGCGCGGGAAACACTGAAGCTTTCTTT. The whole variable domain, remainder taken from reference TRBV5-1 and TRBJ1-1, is KAGVTQTPRYLIKTRGQQVTLSCSPISGHRSVSWYQQTPGQGLQFLFEYFSETQRNKGNFPGRFSGRQFSNSRSEMNVSTLELGDSALYLCASRWGAGNTEAFFGQGTRLTVV.

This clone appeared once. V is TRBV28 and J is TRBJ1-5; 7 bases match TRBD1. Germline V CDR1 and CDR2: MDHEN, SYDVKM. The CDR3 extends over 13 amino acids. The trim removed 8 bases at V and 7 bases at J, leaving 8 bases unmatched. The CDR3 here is CASRYRGWQPQHF. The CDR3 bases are TGTGCCAGCCGTTACAGGGGTTGGCAGCCCCAGCATTTT.

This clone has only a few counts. The DNA of the CDR3 is TGTGCCAGCAGTCCCGGGGTTGGGCTGAATACGCAGTATTTT. It codes for CASSPGVGLNTQYF. V is TRBV7-8 and J is TRBJ2-3, with D possibly being TRBD2 (5 bases). Germline CDR1 reads SGHVS; CDR2 reads FQNEAQ. This CDR3 spans 14 amino acids. Trimming cost V 6 bases and J 7 bases, with 17 bases left between them.

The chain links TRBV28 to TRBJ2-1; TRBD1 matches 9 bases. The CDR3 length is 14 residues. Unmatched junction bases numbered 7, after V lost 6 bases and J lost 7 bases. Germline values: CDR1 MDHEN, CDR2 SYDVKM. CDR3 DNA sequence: TGTGCCAGCAGCCGGACAGGGGAGGGGAATGAGCAGTTCTTC. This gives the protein CASSRTGEGNEQFF.

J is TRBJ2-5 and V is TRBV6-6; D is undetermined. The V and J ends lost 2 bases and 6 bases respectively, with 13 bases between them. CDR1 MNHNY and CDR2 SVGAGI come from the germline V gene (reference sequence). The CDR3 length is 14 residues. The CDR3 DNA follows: TGTGCCAGCAGTTACCCCGCGACTTCGAAGACCCAGTACTTC. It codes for CASSYPATSKTQYF.

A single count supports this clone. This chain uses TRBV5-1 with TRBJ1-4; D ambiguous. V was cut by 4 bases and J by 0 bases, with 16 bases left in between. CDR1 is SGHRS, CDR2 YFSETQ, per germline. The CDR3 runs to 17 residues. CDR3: CASSPYPRGATNEKLFF. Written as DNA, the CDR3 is TGCGCCAGCAGCCCGTACCCCCGGGGTGCAACTAATGAAAAACTGTTTTTT.

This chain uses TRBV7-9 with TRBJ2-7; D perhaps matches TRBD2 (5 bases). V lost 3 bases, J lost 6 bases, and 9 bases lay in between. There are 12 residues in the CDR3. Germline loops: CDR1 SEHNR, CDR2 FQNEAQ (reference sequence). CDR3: CASSFSDTEQYV. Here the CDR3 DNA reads TGTGCCAGCAGCTTTAGCGATACCGAGCAGTACGTC.

CDR3 protein: CASSFGRGTEAFF. CDR3 sequence (DNA): TGTGCCAGCAGCTTTGGCAGGGGCACTGAAGCTTTCTTT. This sequence joins TRBV7-2 and TRBJ1-1; TRBD1 might be the D (6 bases). The CDR3 length is 13 residues. The germline V gene has CDR1 SGHTA and CDR2 FQGNSA. Trimming took 3 bases from V and 4 from J, leaving 9 bases between them.

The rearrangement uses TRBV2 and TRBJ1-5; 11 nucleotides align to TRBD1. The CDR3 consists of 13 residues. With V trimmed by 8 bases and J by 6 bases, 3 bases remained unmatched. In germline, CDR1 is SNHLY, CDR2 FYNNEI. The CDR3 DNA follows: TGTGCCAGCCGGGACAGGGGGGGTCAGCCCCAGCATTTT. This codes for CASRDRGGQPQHF.